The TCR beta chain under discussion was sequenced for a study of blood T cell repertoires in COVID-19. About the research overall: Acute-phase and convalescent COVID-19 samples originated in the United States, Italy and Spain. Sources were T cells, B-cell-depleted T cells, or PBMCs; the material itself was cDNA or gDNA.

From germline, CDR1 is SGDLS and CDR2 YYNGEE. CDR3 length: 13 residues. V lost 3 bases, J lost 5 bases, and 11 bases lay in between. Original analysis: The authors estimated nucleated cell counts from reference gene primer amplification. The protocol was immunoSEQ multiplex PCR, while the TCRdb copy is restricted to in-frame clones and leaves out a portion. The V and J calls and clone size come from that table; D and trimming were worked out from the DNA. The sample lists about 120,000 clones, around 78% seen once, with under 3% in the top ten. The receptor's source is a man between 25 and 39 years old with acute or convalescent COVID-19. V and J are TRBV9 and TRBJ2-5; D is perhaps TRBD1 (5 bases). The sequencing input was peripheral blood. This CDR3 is CASSADKRETQYF. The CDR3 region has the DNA TGTGCCAGCAGCGCGGACAAACGGGAGACCCAGTACTTC. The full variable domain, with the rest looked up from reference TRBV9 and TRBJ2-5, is DSGVTQTPKHLITATGQRVTLRCSPRSGDLSVYWYQQSLDQGLQFLIQYYNGEERAKGNILERFSAQQFPDLHSELNLSSLELGDSALYFCASSADKRETQYFGPGTRLLVL.